This T cell receptor (beta chain) was sequenced during a study of blood T cell repertoires in COVID-19. Across the whole study: Both acute and convalescent COVID-19 samples were obtained from the United States, Italy and Spain.

Under the authors' procedure: Amplification of reference gene primers provided the estimated nucleated cell counts. The method was immunoSEQ multiplex PCR; TCRdb's version includes in-frame clones alone and lacks a portion of them. That table furnishes V, J and clone size, whereas the DNA furnished D and trimming. The sample carries more than 95,000 clones, around 90% recorded once. This CDR3 has 16 amino acids. The J segment lost 3 bases and the V segment lost 4 bases, leaving 11 bases of the junction unmatched. Per the germline V gene, CDR1 is SGHNT and CDR2 is YYREEE (reference sequence). The sequence derives from a human donor in a cohort sampled during active COVID-19. The V call is TRBV5-4, the J call TRBJ2-3; 7 positions match TRBD2. The sample consisted of peripheral blood. DNA for the CDR3: TGTGCCAGCAGCAATGACGGACTAGTTACTACAGATACGCAGTATTTT. Residues: CASSNDGLVTTDTQYF.